These T cell receptor beta chains were read from a single sample in a study of control samples from healthy donors and cancer patients. TCRdb's copy holds only in-frame clones and misses some; the assay was immunoSEQ multiplex PCR. The profile covers 100,000 or so clones, with less than 90% appearing a single time and over 15% taken by the ten largest. The specimen sequenced was blood. Receptors were obtained from a woman in her fifties or sixties in good health. Each CDR3 is given with its conserved first and last residue. A D gene is named only where the DNA matches it firmly. Rows give clone size only sometimes, using once, few, many, or a class for an expanded clone.

cdr3_nt: TGTGCCAGCAGCCAAGGGACAGGGCACACTGAAGCTTTCTTT
cdr3_aa: CASSQGTGHTEAFF
clone_size: .
j_call: TRBJ1-1
d_call: TRBD1
v_call: TRBV14

cdr3_nt: TGTGCCAGCAGTTACTGGGGACAGTCGAGGGGCACTGAAGCTTTCTTT
cdr3_aa: CASSYWGQSRGTEAFF
clone_size: .
j_call: TRBJ1-1
d_call: TRBD1
v_call: TRBV6-5

cdr3_nt: TGTGCCACCAGTGACGCCACTGAAGCTTTCTTT
cdr3_aa: CATSDATEAFF
clone_size: .
j_call: TRBJ1-1
d_call: .
v_call: TRBV24-1

cdr3_nt: TGTGCCAGCAGCTTAGGAGGGGGAGGGGGCACTGAAGCTTTCTTT
cdr3_aa: CASSLGGGGGTEAFF
clone_size: .
j_call: TRBJ1-1
d_call: .
v_call: TRBV7-8

cdr3_nt: TGTGCCTGGAGTCCCCCGGGACAGACGCCTGGGAAACTGTTTTTT
cdr3_aa: CAWSPPGQTPGKLFF
clone_size: .
j_call: TRBJ1-4
d_call: TRBD1
v_call: TRBV30

cdr3_nt: TGTGCCAGCAGCTTGGATGGATGGGACAGGGGGCTGGGAAACACTGAAGCTTTCTTT
cdr3_aa: CASSLDGWDRGLGNTEAFF
clone_size: .
j_call: TRBJ1-1
d_call: TRBD1
v_call: TRBV5-4

cdr3_nt: TGTGCCAGCAGCCCACGGGGAGTAGCGGGAGGCCAGAACACCGGGGAGCTGTTTTTT
cdr3_aa: CASSPRGVAGGQNTGELFF
clone_size: .
j_call: TRBJ2-2
d_call: TRBD2
v_call: TRBV7-2

cdr3_nt: TGTGCCAGCTATTCGGGACAGAATGAAAAACTGTTTTTT
cdr3_aa: CASYSGQNEKLFF
clone_size: .
j_call: TRBJ1-4
d_call: TRBD1
v_call: TRBV18

cdr3_nt: TGTGCCACCGGACGGGAAGTAGATACGCAGTATTTT
cdr3_aa: CATGREVDTQYF
clone_size: .
j_call: TRBJ2-3
d_call: .
v_call: TRBV19

cdr3_nt: TGTGCTAGTGTCCGAAGCGGGGGCACAGATACGCAGTATTTT
cdr3_aa: CASVRSGGTDTQYF
clone_size: .
j_call: TRBJ2-3
d_call: TRBD2
v_call: TRBV12-5

cdr3_nt: TGTGCCAGTAGCCCTCGATTTGGGGGCAGGGCAACTAATGAAAAACTGTTTTTT
cdr3_aa: CASSPRFGGRATNEKLFF
clone_size: .
j_call: TRBJ1-4
d_call: .
v_call: TRBV19

cdr3_nt: TGCGCCAGCAGCCAATCCTCAGCGGGCATACCGAGCTCCTACAATGAGCAGTTCTTC
cdr3_aa: CASSQSSAGIPSSYNEQFF
clone_size: .
j_call: TRBJ2-1
d_call: .
v_call: TRBV4-1

cdr3_nt: TGTGCCTGGAGCCCGGGGTCTTGGAATCAGCCCCAGCATTTT
cdr3_aa: CAWSPGSWNQPQHF
clone_size: few
j_call: TRBJ1-5
d_call: .
v_call: TRBV30

cdr3_nt: TGTGCCAGCAGCTTGGCGGGACAGATTCTCACTGAAGCTTTCTTT
cdr3_aa: CASSLAGQILTEAFF
clone_size: .
j_call: TRBJ1-1
d_call: TRBD1
v_call: TRBV5-6

cdr3_nt: TGCGCCAGCAGCTTCGGGGAACTTAAAGAGACCCAGTACTTC
cdr3_aa: CASSFGELKETQYF
clone_size: .
j_call: TRBJ2-5
d_call: .
v_call: TRBV5-1

cdr3_nt: TGCGCCAGCAGCCAAGATCTGGGAGGGTTGGGCACTGAAGCTTTCTTT
cdr3_aa: CASSQDLGGLGTEAFF
clone_size: .
j_call: TRBJ1-1
d_call: .
v_call: TRBV4-3

cdr3_nt: TGTGCCAGCAGCAACCGGAAGGCTGGAAACACCATATATTTT
cdr3_aa: CASSNRKAGNTIYF
clone_size: .
j_call: TRBJ1-3
d_call: .
v_call: TRBV6-5

cdr3_nt: TGTGCCAGCAAAGGACAGCCCAATTCACCCCTCCACTTT
cdr3_aa: CASKGQPNSPLHF
clone_size: .
j_call: TRBJ1-6
d_call: .
v_call: TRBV3-1/TRBV3-2

cdr3_nt: TGTGCCAGCAGTTTTGGGGGTTCCTACGAGCAGTACTTC
cdr3_aa: CASSFGGSYEQYF
clone_size: .
j_call: TRBJ2-7
d_call: .
v_call: TRBV12-3/TRBV12-4

cdr3_nt: TGTGCCAGCGACCCTGAGGGGGGGTGGAATGGCTACACCTTC
cdr3_aa: CASDPEGGWNGYTF
clone_size: few
j_call: TRBJ1-2
d_call: .
v_call: TRBV7-9

cdr3_nt: TGTGCCAGCAGCGTGGAGGGCAGGGGGCTGAGGGGCTACACCTTC
cdr3_aa: CASSVEGRGLRGYTF
clone_size: .
j_call: TRBJ1-2
d_call: TRBD1
v_call: TRBV9

cdr3_nt: TGTGCCAGCAGCTTGGTCCATACGCAGTATTTT
cdr3_aa: CASSLVHTQYF
clone_size: .
j_call: TRBJ2-3
d_call: .
v_call: TRBV5-6

cdr3_nt: TGTGCCAGCAGCTTACTAGGGTACGGCACCGGGGAGCTGTTTTTT
cdr3_aa: CASSLLGYGTGELFF
clone_size: .
j_call: TRBJ2-2
d_call: .
v_call: TRBV7-9

cdr3_nt: TGTGCCAGCAGCGTAGGTCCAGCCGCCTACGAGCAGTACTTC
cdr3_aa: CASSVGPAAYEQYF
clone_size: .
j_call: TRBJ2-7
d_call: .
v_call: TRBV9

cdr3_nt: TGTGCCAGCATCCCTCACAGGGGTCTTAATGAAAAACTGTTTTTT
cdr3_aa: CASIPHRGLNEKLFF
clone_size: .
j_call: TRBJ1-4
d_call: TRBD1
v_call: TRBV2

cdr3_nt: TGTGCCAGCAGCTTAGGTTCGGGGGGCGATGAGCAGTTCTTC
cdr3_aa: CASSLGSGGDEQFF
clone_size: .
j_call: TRBJ2-1
d_call: .
v_call: TRBV11-2

cdr3_nt: TGTGCCAGCAGCTCAGCGACAGGGGGGCCACTCTATGGCTACACCTTC
cdr3_aa: CASSSATGGPLYGYTF
clone_size: once
j_call: TRBJ1-2
d_call: TRBD1
v_call: TRBV7-8

cdr3_nt: TGTGCCAGCAGTTTATCGACATCTTACGAGCAGTACTTC
cdr3_aa: CASSLSTSYEQYF
clone_size: .
j_call: TRBJ2-7
d_call: .
v_call: TRBV27

cdr3_nt: TGTGCCAGCAGCCAGAGGGGGGCGGGGAATGAGCAGTTCTTC
cdr3_aa: CASSQRGAGNEQFF
clone_size: .
j_call: TRBJ2-1
d_call: .
v_call: TRBV3-1/TRBV3-2

cdr3_nt: TGTGCCAGCAGCTTAGGTAGGGGAGCCTACGAGCAGTACTTC
cdr3_aa: CASSLGRGAYEQYF
clone_size: .
j_call: TRBJ2-7
d_call: .
v_call: TRBV7-9

cdr3_nt: TGCAGCGTTACCCGGGACAGGGGGCCGGGGGAGACCCAGTACTTC
cdr3_aa: CSVTRDRGPGETQYF
clone_size: .
j_call: TRBJ2-5
d_call: TRBD1
v_call: TRBV29-1

cdr3_nt: TGTGCCAGCAGCCCCGGACAGGGCTCAGATACGCAGTATTTT
cdr3_aa: CASSPGQGSDTQYF
clone_size: .
j_call: TRBJ2-3
d_call: TRBD1
v_call: TRBV7-6

cdr3_nt: TGCGCCAGCAGCTTGTTTACAGGGGGCGTCGGCACAGATACGCAGTATTTT
cdr3_aa: CASSLFTGGVGTDTQYF
clone_size: .
j_call: TRBJ2-3
d_call: TRBD1
v_call: TRBV5-1

cdr3_nt: TGTGCCAGCACTGAGGGCGCATACACTGAAGCTTTCTTT
cdr3_aa: CASTEGAYTEAFF
clone_size: .
j_call: TRBJ1-1
d_call: .
v_call: TRBV12-3/TRBV12-4

cdr3_nt: TGTGCCAGCTTCTTTAGAGGGGGGGACACTGAAGCTTTCTTT
cdr3_aa: CASFFRGGDTEAFF
clone_size: .
j_call: TRBJ1-1
d_call: .
v_call: TRBV7-2

cdr3_nt: TGCGCCAGCAGCTTGGGTATTCAGCGGGCGGGAGATACGCAGTATTTT
cdr3_aa: CASSLGIQRAGDTQYF
clone_size: .
j_call: TRBJ2-3
d_call: .
v_call: TRBV5-1

cdr3_nt: TGTGCCAGCTCGCCTTTGGACGGGTTGAACACTGAAGCTTTCTTT
cdr3_aa: CASSPLDGLNTEAFF
clone_size: once
j_call: TRBJ1-1
d_call: .
v_call: TRBV18

cdr3_nt: TGTGCCAGCAGCTATGATTGGTCGGGGTTGCGGGAGCTGTTTTTT
cdr3_aa: CASSYDWSGLRELFF
clone_size: .
j_call: TRBJ2-2
d_call: .
v_call: TRBV5-5

cdr3_nt: TGTGCCAGCAGCTTGTGGCCGCTCAATGAGCAGTTCTTC
cdr3_aa: CASSLWPLNEQFF
clone_size: .
j_call: TRBJ2-1
d_call: .
v_call: TRBV7-9

cdr3_nt: TGTGCCACCAGTGGAGGGACGTTCTATGGCTACACCTTC
cdr3_aa: CATSGGTFYGYTF
clone_size: .
j_call: TRBJ1-2
d_call: .
v_call: TRBV24-1

cdr3_nt: TGTGCCAGTAGCGCCCGGAGGCGGACTGAAGCTTTCTTT
cdr3_aa: CASSARRRTEAFF
clone_size: .
j_call: TRBJ1-1
d_call: .
v_call: TRBV19

cdr3_nt: TGTGCCAGCAGCTTAGCGCGGGGCCAGGTCGATGAGCAGTTCTTC
cdr3_aa: CASSLARGQVDEQFF
clone_size: .
j_call: TRBJ2-1
d_call: .
v_call: TRBV7-9

cdr3_nt: TGTGCCAGCAGCTTAGGGGGAACAAGATACGAGCAGTACTTC
cdr3_aa: CASSLGGTRYEQYF
clone_size: .
j_call: TRBJ2-7
d_call: .
v_call: TRBV13

cdr3_nt: TGTGCCAGCAGCCCCAGAAATGGAGTAGCGGGGACAAGCTCCTACAATGAGCAGTTCTTC
cdr3_aa: CASSPRNGVAGTSSYNEQFF
clone_size: .
j_call: TRBJ2-1
d_call: TRBD2
v_call: TRBV4-2

cdr3_nt: TGTGCCAGCAGTGTACACGGACAGCCGCGGGGTTATGGCTACACCTTC
cdr3_aa: CASSVHGQPRGYGYTF
clone_size: .
j_call: TRBJ1-2
d_call: .
v_call: TRBV6-1

cdr3_nt: TGTGCCAGCAGCCCCCCCGGGACAGCCATCTATGGCTACACCTTC
cdr3_aa: CASSPPGTAIYGYTF
clone_size: once
j_call: TRBJ1-2
d_call: TRBD1
v_call: TRBV7-3

cdr3_nt: TGTGCCAGCAGTCGACAGGGAGGGGGAGACGGCTACACCTTC
cdr3_aa: CASSRQGGGDGYTF
clone_size: .
j_call: TRBJ1-2
d_call: TRBD1
v_call: TRBV6-5

cdr3_nt: TGTGCCAGCAGCCTGGACTGGTCGTGGGAGCAGTTCTTC
cdr3_aa: CASSLDWSWEQFF
clone_size: few
j_call: TRBJ2-1
d_call: .
v_call: TRBV7-9

cdr3_nt: TGTGCCAGCTTAGCCGACAGGGGTGGAAACACCATATATTTT
cdr3_aa: CASLADRGGNTIYF
clone_size: .
j_call: TRBJ1-3
d_call: TRBD1
v_call: TRBV18

cdr3_nt: TGTGCCAGCAGTGACAGGGGGATCTATGGCTACACCTTC
cdr3_aa: CASSDRGIYGYTF
clone_size: once
j_call: TRBJ1-2
d_call: TRBD1
v_call: TRBV2

cdr3_nt: TGTGCCAGCAGCCAAGGGTTAGTAGGGGAGACCCAGTACTTC
cdr3_aa: CASSQGLVGETQYF
clone_size: .
j_call: TRBJ2-5
d_call: .
v_call: TRBV4-2

cdr3_nt: TGTGCCAGCAGCTTATATCCTCTTACTCAGCCCCAGCATTTT
cdr3_aa: CASSLYPLTQPQHF
clone_size: .
j_call: TRBJ1-5
d_call: .
v_call: TRBV7-2

cdr3_nt: TGTGCCAGCAGCTCCCTTGGGTTTGATACGCAGTATTTT
cdr3_aa: CASSSLGFDTQYF
clone_size: .
j_call: TRBJ2-3
d_call: .
v_call: TRBV5-5

cdr3_nt: TGTGCCATCCCGGTGCGGGGGAGGGGGGACAATGAGCAGTTCTTC
cdr3_aa: CAIPVRGRGDNEQFF
clone_size: .
j_call: TRBJ2-1
d_call: .
v_call: TRBV2

cdr3_nt: TGCAGTGTCCAAGGCTACACCTTC
cdr3_aa: CSVQGYTF
clone_size: .
j_call: TRBJ1-2
d_call: .
v_call: TRBV20-1